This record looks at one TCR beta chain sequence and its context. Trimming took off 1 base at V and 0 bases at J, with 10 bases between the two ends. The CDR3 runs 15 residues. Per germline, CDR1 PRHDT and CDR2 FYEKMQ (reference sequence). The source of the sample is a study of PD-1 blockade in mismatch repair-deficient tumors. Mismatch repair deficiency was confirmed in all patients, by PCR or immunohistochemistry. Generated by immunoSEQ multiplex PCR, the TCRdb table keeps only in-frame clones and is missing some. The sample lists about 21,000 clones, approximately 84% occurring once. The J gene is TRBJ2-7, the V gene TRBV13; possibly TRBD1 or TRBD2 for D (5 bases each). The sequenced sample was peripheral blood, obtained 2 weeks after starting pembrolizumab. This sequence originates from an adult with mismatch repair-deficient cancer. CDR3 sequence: CASSLAGLPSYEQYF. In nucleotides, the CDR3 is TGTGCCAGCAGCTTAGCGGGGCTCCCCTCCTACGAGCAGTACTTC.